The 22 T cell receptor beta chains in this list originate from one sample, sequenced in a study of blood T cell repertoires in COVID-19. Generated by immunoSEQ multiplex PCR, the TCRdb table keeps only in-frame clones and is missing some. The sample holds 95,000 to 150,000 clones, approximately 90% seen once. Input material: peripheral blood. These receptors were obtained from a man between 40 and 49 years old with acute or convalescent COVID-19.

The CDR3 loop is CASSWRTGRQETQYF. The DNA of the CDR3 is TGTGCCAGCAGTTGGAGAACAGGCCGCCAAGAGACCCAGTACTTC. V usage is TRBV27 and J usage is TRBJ2-5; a weak D match, TRBD1 (5 bases). Germline CDR1 and CDR2: MNHEY and SMNVEV (reference sequence). CDR3 length equals 15 residues. V shed 4 bases and J shed 1 base, with 13 bases lying between them.

CDR3 region: CASSYSGGLGNTIYF. The CDR3 nucleotides read TGTGCCAGCAGTTACTCCGGGGGGCTCGGAAACACCATATATTTT. The chain recombines TRBV6-5 with TRBJ1-3, with a weak D call TRBD1 (6 bases). Germline V lookup: CDR1 MNHEY, CDR2 SVGAGI. Between the trimmed V and J ends, which lost 0 bases and 4 bases, there was a span of 10 bases. The CDR3 runs 15 residues.

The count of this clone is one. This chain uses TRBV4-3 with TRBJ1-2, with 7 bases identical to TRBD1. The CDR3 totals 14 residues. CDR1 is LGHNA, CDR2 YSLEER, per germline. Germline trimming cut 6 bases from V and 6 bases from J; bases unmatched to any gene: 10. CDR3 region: CASSRDRAFDGYTF. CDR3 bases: TGCGCCAGCAGTAGAGACAGGGCTTTTGATGGCTACACCTTC.

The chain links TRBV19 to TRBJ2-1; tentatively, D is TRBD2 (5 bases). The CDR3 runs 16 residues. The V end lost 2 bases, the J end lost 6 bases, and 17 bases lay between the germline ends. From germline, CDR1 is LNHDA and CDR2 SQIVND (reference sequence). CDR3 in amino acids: CASSIIRERWGNEQFF. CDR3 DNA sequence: TGTGCCAGTAGTATAATACGGGAACGTTGGGGCAATGAGCAGTTCTTC. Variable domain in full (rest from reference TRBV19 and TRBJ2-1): DGGITQSPKYLFRKEGQNVTLSCEQNLNHDAMYWYRQDPGQGLRLIYYSQIVNDFQKGDIAEGYSVSREKKESFPLTVTSAQKNPTAFYLCASSIIRERWGNEQFFGPGTRLTVL.

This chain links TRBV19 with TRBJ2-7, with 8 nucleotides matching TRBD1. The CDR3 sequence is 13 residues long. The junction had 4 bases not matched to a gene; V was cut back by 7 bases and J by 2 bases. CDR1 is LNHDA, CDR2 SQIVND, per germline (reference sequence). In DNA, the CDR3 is TGTGCCAGTAAAGGGACAGGTGCCTACGAGCAGTACTTC. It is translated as CASKGTGAYEQYF. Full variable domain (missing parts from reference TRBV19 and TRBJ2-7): DGGITQSPKYLFRKEGQNVTLSCEQNLNHDAMYWYRQDPGQGLRLIYYSQIVNDFQKGDIAEGYSVSREKKESFPLTVTSAQKNPTAFYLCASKGTGAYEQYFGPGTRLTVT.

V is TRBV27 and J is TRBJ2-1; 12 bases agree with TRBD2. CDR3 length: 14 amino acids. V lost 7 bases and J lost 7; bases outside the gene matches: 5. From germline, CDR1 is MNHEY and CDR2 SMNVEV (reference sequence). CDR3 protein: CASNDLAGGNEQFF. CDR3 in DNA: TGTGCCAGCAACGACCTAGCGGGAGGGAATGAGCAGTTCTTC.

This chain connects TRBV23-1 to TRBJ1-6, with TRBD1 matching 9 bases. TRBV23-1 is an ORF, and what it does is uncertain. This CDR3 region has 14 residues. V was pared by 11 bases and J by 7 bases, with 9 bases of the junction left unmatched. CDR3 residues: CAYFEDRGNSPLHF. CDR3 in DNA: TGCGCCTATTTCGAGGACAGGGGAAATTCACCCCTCCACTTT.

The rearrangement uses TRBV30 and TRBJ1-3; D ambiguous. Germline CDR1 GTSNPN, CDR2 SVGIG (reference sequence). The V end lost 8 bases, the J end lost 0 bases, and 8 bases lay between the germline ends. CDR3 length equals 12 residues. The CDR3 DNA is TGTGCCCTGCGGAGCTCTGGAAACACCATATATTTT. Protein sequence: CALRSSGNTIYF.

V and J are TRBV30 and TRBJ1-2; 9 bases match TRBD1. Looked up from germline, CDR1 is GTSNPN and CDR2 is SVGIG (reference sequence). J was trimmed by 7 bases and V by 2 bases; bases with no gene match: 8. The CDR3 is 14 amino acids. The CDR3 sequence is CAWSRTGEGVGYTF. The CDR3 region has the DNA TGTGCCTGGAGTAGGACAGGGGAGGGGGTTGGCTACACCTTC.

CDR3 sequence reads: CASSQDINRGGNEQFF. The CDR3 coding sequence is TGCGCCAGCAGCCAAGATATAAACAGGGGGGGAAATGAGCAGTTCTTC. The chain uses TRBV4-1 and TRBJ2-1; the D gene is possibly TRBD1 (8 bases). This CDR3 has 16 amino acids. Germline V lookup: CDR1 MGHRA, CDR2 YSYEKL. V lost 0 bases and J lost 7, with 16 bases in between.

The CDR3 DNA sequence: TGTGCCAGTAGTATTGTAGGAGCAGGGGGCACCGGGGAGCTGTTTTTT. The encoded protein is CASSIVGAGGTGELFF. This chain links TRBV19 with TRBJ2-2; 7 nucleotides align to TRBD1. With V trimmed by 3 bases and J by 4 bases, 8 bases remained unmatched. Germline CDR1 reads LNHDA; CDR2 reads SQIVND (reference sequence). This CDR3 contains 16 residues.

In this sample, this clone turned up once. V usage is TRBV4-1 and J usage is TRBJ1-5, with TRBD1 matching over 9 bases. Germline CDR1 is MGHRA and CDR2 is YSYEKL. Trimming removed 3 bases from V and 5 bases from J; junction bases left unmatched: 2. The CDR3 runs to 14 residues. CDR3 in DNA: TGCGCCAGCAGCCAGGGGACAGGGTATCAGCCCCAGCATTTT. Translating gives CASSQGTGYQPQHF.

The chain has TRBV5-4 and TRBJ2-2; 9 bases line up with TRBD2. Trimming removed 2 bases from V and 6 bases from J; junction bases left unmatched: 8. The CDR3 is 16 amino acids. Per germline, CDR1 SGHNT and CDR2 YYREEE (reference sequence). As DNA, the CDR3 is TGTGCCAGCAGCTTCCAGCGGGGGGTCGGATCCGGGGAGCTGTTTTTT. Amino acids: CASSFQRGVGSGELFF. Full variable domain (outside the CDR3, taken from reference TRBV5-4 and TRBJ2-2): ETGVTQSPTHLIKTRGQQVTLRCSSQSGHNTVSWYQQALGQGPQFIFQYYREEENGRGNFPPRFSGLQFPNYSSELNVNALELDDSALYLCASSFQRGVGSGELFFGEGSRLTVL.

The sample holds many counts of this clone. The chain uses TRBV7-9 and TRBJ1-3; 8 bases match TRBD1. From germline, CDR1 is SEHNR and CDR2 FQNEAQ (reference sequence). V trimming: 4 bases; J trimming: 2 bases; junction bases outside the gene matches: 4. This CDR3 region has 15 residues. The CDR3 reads CASSSGQGTGNTIYF. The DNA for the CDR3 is TGTGCCAGCAGCTCAGGACAGGGAACTGGAAACACCATATATTTT. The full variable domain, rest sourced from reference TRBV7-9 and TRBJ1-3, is DTGVSQNPRHKITKRGQNVTFRCDPISEHNRLYWYRQTLGQGPEFLTYFQNEAQLEKSRLLSDRFSAERPKGSFSTLEIQRTEQGDSAMYLCASSSGQGTGNTIYFGEGSWLTVV.

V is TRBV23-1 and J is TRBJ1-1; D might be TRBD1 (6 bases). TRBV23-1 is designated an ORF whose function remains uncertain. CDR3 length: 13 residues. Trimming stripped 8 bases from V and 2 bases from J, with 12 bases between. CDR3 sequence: CASEGVINTEAFF. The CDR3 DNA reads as TGCGCCAGCGAGGGGGTCATAAACACTGAAGCTTTCTTT.

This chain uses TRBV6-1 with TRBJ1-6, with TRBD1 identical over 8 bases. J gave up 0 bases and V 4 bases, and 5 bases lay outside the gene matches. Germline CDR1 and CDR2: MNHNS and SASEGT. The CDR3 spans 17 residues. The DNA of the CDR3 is TGTGCCAGCAGTGGGAGACAGGGGCGCTCCTATAATTCACCCCTCCACTTT. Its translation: CASSGRQGRSYNSPLHF.

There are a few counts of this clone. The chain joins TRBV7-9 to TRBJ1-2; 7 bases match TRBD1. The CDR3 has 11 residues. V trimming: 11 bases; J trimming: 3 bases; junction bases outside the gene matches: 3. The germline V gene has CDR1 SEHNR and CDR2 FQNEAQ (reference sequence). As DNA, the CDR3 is TGTGCCGTCACAGGGGACTATGGCTACACCTTC. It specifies CAVTGDYGYTF. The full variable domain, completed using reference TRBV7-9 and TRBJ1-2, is DTGVSQNPRHKITKRGQNVTFRCDPISEHNRLYWYRQTLGQGPEFLTYFQNEAQLEKSRLLSDRFSAERPKGSFSTLEIQRTEQGDSAMYLCAVTGDYGYTFGSGTRLTVV.

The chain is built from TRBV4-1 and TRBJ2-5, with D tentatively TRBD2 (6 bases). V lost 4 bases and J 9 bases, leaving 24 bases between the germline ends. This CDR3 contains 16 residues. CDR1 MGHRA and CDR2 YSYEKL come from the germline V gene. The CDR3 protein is CASSPPGEGLGRAQYF. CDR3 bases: TGCGCCAGCAGCCCCCCCGGAGAGGGACTTGGACGGGCCCAGTACTTC.

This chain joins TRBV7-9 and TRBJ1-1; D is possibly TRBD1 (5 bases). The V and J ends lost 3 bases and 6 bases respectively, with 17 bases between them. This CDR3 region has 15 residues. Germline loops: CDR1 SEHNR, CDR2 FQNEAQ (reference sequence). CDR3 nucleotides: TGTGCCAGCAGCTTTTATGTAGGGGTCGTCTCTGAAGCTTTCTTT. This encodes CASSFYVGVVSEAFF. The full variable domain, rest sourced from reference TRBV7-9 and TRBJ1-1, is DTGVSQNPRHKITKRGQNVTFRCDPISEHNRLYWYRQTLGQGPEFLTYFQNEAQLEKSRLLSDRFSAERPKGSFSTLEIQRTEQGDSAMYLCASSFYVGVVSEAFFGQGTRLTVV.

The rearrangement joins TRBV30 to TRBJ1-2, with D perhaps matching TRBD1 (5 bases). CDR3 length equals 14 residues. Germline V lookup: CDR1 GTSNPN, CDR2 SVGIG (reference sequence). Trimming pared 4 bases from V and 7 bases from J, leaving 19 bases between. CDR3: CAWTPDGHFFGYTF. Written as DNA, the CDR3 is TGTGCCTGGACCCCTGACGGACATTTCTTTGGCTACACCTTC.

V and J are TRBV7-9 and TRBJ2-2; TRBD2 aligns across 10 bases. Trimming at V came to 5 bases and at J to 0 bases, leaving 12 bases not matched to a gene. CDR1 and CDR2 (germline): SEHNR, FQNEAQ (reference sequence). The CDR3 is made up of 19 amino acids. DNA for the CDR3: TGTGCCAGCAGCCCGCGGACTAGCGGAAGATCCGCGAACACCGGGGAGCTGTTTTTT. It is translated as CASSPRTSGRSANTGELFF.

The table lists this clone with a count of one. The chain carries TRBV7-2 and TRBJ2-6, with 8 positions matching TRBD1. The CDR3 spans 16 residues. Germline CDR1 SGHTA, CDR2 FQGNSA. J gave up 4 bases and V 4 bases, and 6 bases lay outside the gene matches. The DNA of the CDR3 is TGTGCCAGCAGCTCCATGACAGGGGCCGGGGCCAACGTCCTGACTTTC. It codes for CASSSMTGAGANVLTF.